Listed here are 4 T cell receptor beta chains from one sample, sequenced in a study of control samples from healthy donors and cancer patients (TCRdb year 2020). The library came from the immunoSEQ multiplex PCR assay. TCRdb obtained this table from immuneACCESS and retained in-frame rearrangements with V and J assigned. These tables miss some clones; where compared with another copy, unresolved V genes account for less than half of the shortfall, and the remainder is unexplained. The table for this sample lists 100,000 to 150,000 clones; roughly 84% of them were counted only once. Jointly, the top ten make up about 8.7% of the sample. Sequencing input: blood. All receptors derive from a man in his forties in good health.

CDR3 bases: TGCAGCGTTGGGGCCCGCGCGAACACCGGGGAGCTGTTTTTT. Translated, it gives CSVGARANTGELFF. The chain is built from TRBV29-1 and TRBJ2-2; D gene uncertain. V lost 4 bases, J lost 0 bases, and 9 bases lay in between. Germline V gene data show CDR1 as SQVTM and CDR2 as ANQGSEA. This CDR3 has 14 amino acids.

The CDR3 nucleotides read TGTGCCATCAGTGAGCCCCGGGACAGGGGATTAGTCTCTGGAAACACCATATATTTT. Its protein is CAISEPRDRGLVSGNTIYF. V gene TRBV10-3 combines with J gene TRBJ1-3; TRBD1 matches 10 bases. This CDR3 has 19 amino acids. CDR1 is ENHRY and CDR2 is SYGVKD in the germline V gene. Trimming took 2 bases from V and 0 from J; bases not matched to a gene: 10.

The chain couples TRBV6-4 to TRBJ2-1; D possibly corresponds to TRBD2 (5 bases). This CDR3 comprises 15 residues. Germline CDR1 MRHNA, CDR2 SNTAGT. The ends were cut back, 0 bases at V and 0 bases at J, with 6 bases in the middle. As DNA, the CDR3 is TGTGCCAGCAGTGACTCGGCGGGCTCCTACAATGAGCAGTTCTTC. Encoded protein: CASSDSAGSYNEQFF.

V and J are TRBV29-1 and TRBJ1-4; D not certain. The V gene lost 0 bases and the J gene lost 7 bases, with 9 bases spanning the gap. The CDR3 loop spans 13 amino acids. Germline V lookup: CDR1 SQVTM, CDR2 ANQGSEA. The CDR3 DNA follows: TGCAGCGTTGAAGATGGCGGGGTTGAAAAACTGTTTTTT. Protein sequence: CSVEDGGVEKLFF.